These 30 T cell receptor beta chains share one sample of origin, sequenced in a study of cytomegalovirus exposure and HLA in healthy donors. Primers for the PCR totalled 60 Vbeta and 13 Jbeta. TCRdb's copy holds only in-frame clones and misses some; the assay was immunoSEQ multiplex PCR. The sample has about 160,000 clones, around 78% seen once. The material sequenced was PBMCs. All receptors derive from a woman in her 40s in good health and CMV-seronegative.

The chain combines TRBV4-1 with TRBJ2-5; D not resolved. V lost 4 bases, J lost 0 bases, and 9 bases lay in between. CDR3 length: 14 residues. Germline-derived CDR1 and CDR2 are MGHRA and YSYEKL. CDR3 amino acids: CASSRNRDQETQYF. The CDR3 DNA reads as TGCGCCAGCAGCCGGAACCGGGACCAAGAGACCCAGTACTTC.

The rearrangement joins TRBV5-4 to TRBJ1-4; D gene ambiguous. CDR1 and CDR2 (germline): SGHNT, YYREEE (reference sequence). The V end was cut by 0 bases, the J end by 3 bases, with 9 bases between. The CDR3 loop spans 15 amino acids. The CDR3 loop is CASSLAPGSNEKLFF. In DNA, the CDR3 is TGTGCCAGCAGCTTGGCCCCAGGTTCTAATGAAAAACTGTTTTTT.

The gene calls are TRBV10-3 and TRBJ2-3; 10 nucleotides match TRBD1. The CDR3 spans 14 residues. The germline V gene has CDR1 ENHRY and CDR2 SYGVKD. The ends lost 6 bases at V and 2 bases at J; junction bases unmatched: 2. The CDR3 loop is CAISRQGATDTQYF. The CDR3, as DNA: TGTGCCATCAGCCGACAGGGGGCCACAGATACGCAGTATTTT.

This chain links TRBV5-1 with TRBJ1-3; no clear D. Trimming took off 3 bases at V and 4 bases at J, with 8 bases between the two ends. The CDR3 sequence is 13 residues long. Germline V gene data show CDR1 as SGHRS and CDR2 as YFSETQ. In nucleotides, the CDR3 is TGCGCCAGCAGCTACTCGGGGGGAAACACCATATATTTT. It encodes CASSYSGGNTIYF.

The chain recombines TRBV5-1 with TRBJ2-2; TRBD1 matches 7 bases. V lost 5 bases to trimming and J lost 3 bases; unmatched junction nucleotides: 13. Germline V gene data show CDR1 as SGHRS and CDR2 as YFSETQ. The CDR3 length is 17 residues. CDR3: CASRPNPTGAYTGELFF. The CDR3 bases are TGCGCCAGCAGGCCTAATCCAACAGGGGCCTACACCGGGGAGCTGTTTTTT.

This clone was picked up one time. The chain recombines TRBV5-1 with TRBJ1-5, with 8 bases that match TRBD1. This CDR3 comprises 15 residues. Looked up from germline, CDR1 is SGHRS and CDR2 is YFSETQ. The ends lost 4 bases at V and 1 base at J; junction bases unmatched: 4. Here the CDR3 reads CASSPSGGSNQPQHF. In DNA form, the CDR3 reads TGCGCCAGCAGCCCGTCAGGGGGCAGCAATCAGCCCCAGCATTTT.

The chain combines TRBV7-9 with TRBJ2-5; D remains ambiguous. V was trimmed by 5 bases and J by 5 bases, leaving 12 bases between them. Germline CDR1 SEHNR, CDR2 FQNEAQ (reference sequence). The CDR3 loop spans 13 amino acids. The CDR3 bases are TGTGCCAGCAGCCCGACTGAGTGGGAGACCCAGTACTTC. This translates into CASSPTEWETQYF.

The V and J genes are TRBV2 and TRBJ2-5, with D tentatively TRBD2 (6 bases). The CDR3 runs 12 residues. V gave up 11 bases and J gave up 4 bases, with 14 bases separating them. Germline V gene sequence: CDR1 SNHLY, CDR2 FYNNEI. CDR3 nucleotides: TGTGCCCTCGGGACTCAACGAGAGACCCAGTACTTC. The encoded protein is CALGTQRETQYF.

The gene calls are TRBV10-1 and TRBJ2-3; 11 nucleotides agree with TRBD2. The germline gives CDR1 WNHNN, CDR2 SYGVQD (reference sequence). The CDR3 contains 17 residues. Trimming took 3 bases from V and 3 from J; bases not matched to a gene: 8. CDR3 sequence (DNA): TGCGCCAGCAGTGACCGAGGACTAGCGGGTACGACAGATACGCAGTATTTT. It specifies CASSDRGLAGTTDTQYF.

The rearrangement joins TRBV28 to TRBJ1-6, with 11 bases lining up with TRBD1. The CDR3 spans 14 residues. CDR1 is MDHEN, CDR2 SYDVKM, per germline. Unmatched junction bases numbered 6, after V lost 6 bases and J lost 11 bases. The CDR3 loop is CASRPGTGGTPLHF. CDR3 coding DNA: TGTGCCAGCAGACCTGGGACAGGGGGAACACCCCTCCACTTT.

V gene TRBV6-5 combines with J gene TRBJ2-7, with D unclear. V lost 5 bases, J lost 0 bases, and 5 bases lay in between. The CDR3 extends over 12 amino acids. CDR1 and CDR2 (germline): MNHEY, SVGAGI. This CDR3 is CASSEASYEQYF. CDR3 DNA sequence: TGTGCCAGCAGTGAAGCCTCCTACGAGCAGTACTTC.

This clone was seen a few times. V is TRBV2 and J is TRBJ2-3; D is unclear. The V gene's germline CDR1 is SNHLY and CDR2 FYNNEI. The CDR3 spans 14 residues. Trimming shortened V by 5 bases and J by 3 bases, and 12 bases separated the two germline ends. The CDR3: CASSTRVATDTQYF. CDR3 coding DNA: TGTGCCAGCAGTACCCGGGTAGCAACAGATACGCAGTATTTT.

Only a few counts were recorded for this clone. The V gene is TRBV27, the J gene TRBJ2-7; 11 nucleotides match TRBD1. The germline gives CDR1 MNHEY, CDR2 SMNVEV (reference sequence). The CDR3 totals 15 residues. The junction had 6 bases not matched to a gene; V was cut back by 3 bases and J by 5 bases. CDR3 region: CASSFGTGGRHEQYF. The CDR3 DNA reads TGTGCCAGCAGTTTTGGGACAGGGGGTAGACACGAGCAGTACTTC.

V and J are TRBV9 and TRBJ2-2; a possible D gene is TRBD2 (6 bases). This CDR3 is 15 amino acids long. Trimming shortened V by 2 bases and J by 1 base, and 9 bases separated the two germline ends. Looked up from germline, CDR1 is SGDLS and CDR2 is YYNGEE. The chain's CDR3 is CASSVGGMNTGELFF. In DNA form, the CDR3 reads TGTGCCAGCAGCGTTGGGGGGATGAACACCGGGGAGCTGTTTTTT.

This clone was picked up one time. V usage is TRBV6-5 and J usage is TRBJ2-5; tentative D call: TRBD2 (5 bases). The V gene lost 6 bases and the J gene lost 5 bases, with 13 bases spanning the gap. The CDR3 spans 13 residues. Germline V gives CDR1 MNHEY, CDR2 SVGAGI. CDR3: CASSHTRSETQYF. Written as DNA, the CDR3 is TGTGCCAGCAGCCACACTAGATCCGAGACCCAGTACTTC.

The chain is built from TRBV20-1 and TRBJ1-2; the D is unclear. The length of the CDR3 is 11 residues. Trimming removed 0 bases from V and 7 bases from J, with 6 bases in between. Per germline, CDR1 DFQATT and CDR2 SNEGSKA (reference sequence). In DNA, the CDR3 is TGCAGTGCTAGAGAGGCCATTGGCTACACCTTC. Translated: CSAREAIGYTF.

The rearrangement links TRBV5-1 to TRBJ2-7, with 9 bases lining up with TRBD1. CDR1 SGHRS and CDR2 YFSETQ come from the germline V gene. There are 14 residues in the CDR3. Germline trimming cut 4 bases from V and 6 bases from J; bases unmatched to any gene: 8. CDR3 residues: CASSRSGTGIEQYF. DNA of the CDR3: TGCGCCAGCAGCAGAAGCGGGACAGGGATCGAGCAGTACTTC.

This chain's CDR3 is CASSPQGNGPQHF. CDR3 bases: TGTGCCAGCAGTCCACAGGGGAATGGGCCCCAGCATTTT. The chain recombines TRBV27 with TRBJ1-5; TRBD1 aligns across 7 bases. CDR3 size: 13 residues. Trimming took 5 bases from V and 9 from J; bases not matched to a gene: 7. Germline CDR1 is MNHEY and CDR2 is SMNVEV (reference sequence).

This clone showed up just a few times. The chain joins TRBV6-5 to TRBJ2-7; tentative D call: TRBD2 (5 bases). Germline loops: CDR1 MNHEY, CDR2 SVGAGI. The CDR3 contains 13 residues. The V gene lost 5 bases and the J gene lost 5 bases, with 13 bases spanning the gap. The chain's CDR3 is CASSDLTGNEQYF. In DNA form, the CDR3 reads TGTGCCAGCAGTGACCTTACGGGGAACGAGCAGTACTTC.

This chain joins TRBV6-5 and TRBJ1-1, with 7 nucleotides matching TRBD1. The CDR3 runs 11 residues. Trimming took 11 bases from V and 5 from J; bases not matched to a gene: 5. Germline V CDR1 and CDR2: MNHEY, SVGAGI. The CDR3 reads CAATGRTEAFF. In DNA form, the CDR3 reads TGTGCCGCGACAGGGCGAACTGAAGCTTTCTTT.

This chain links TRBV28 with TRBJ2-5; possibly TRBD1 for D (6 bases). Per the germline V gene, CDR1 is MDHEN and CDR2 is SYDVKM. This CDR3 is 15 amino acids long. With 3 bases removed from V and 4 bases from J, the gap between germline ends came to 15 bases. As DNA, the CDR3 is TGTGCCAGCAGTTTTGGTGGGGGCGGAGGAGAGACCCAGTACTTC. Residues: CASSFGGGGGETQYF.

Written as DNA, the CDR3 is TGTGCCAGCAGTTCTCAGGGGCCCGGGTGGACGCAGTATTTT. It specifies CASSSQGPGWTQYF. The V and J genes are TRBV27 and TRBJ2-3; the D gene is possibly TRBD1 (6 bases). V was clipped by 4 bases and J by 9 bases, with 17 bases between them. The CDR3 is made up of 14 amino acids. The germline V gene encodes CDR1 MNHEY and CDR2 SMNVEV (reference sequence).

J is TRBJ1-2 and V is TRBV5-4, with a possible D match to TRBD1 (6 bases). With 4 bases removed from V and 5 bases from J, the gap between germline ends came to 18 bases. Looked up from germline, CDR1 is SGHNT and CDR2 is YYREEE (reference sequence). The length of the CDR3 is 15 residues. This chain's CDR3 is CASSPGRGGPYGYTF. CDR3 bases: TGTGCCAGCAGCCCTGGGCGAGGGGGACCTTATGGCTACACCTTC.

The J gene is TRBJ2-3, the V gene TRBV7-9; 10 positions agree with TRBD2. The CDR3 is 15 amino acids. Looked up from germline, CDR1 is SEHNR and CDR2 is FQNEAQ (reference sequence). Trimming removed 6 bases from V and 0 bases from J; junction bases left unmatched: 3. The CDR3 DNA is TGTGCCAGCAGATGGGGACTAGCGAGCACAGATACGCAGTATTTT. This sequence encodes CASRWGLASTDTQYF.

V usage is TRBV4-1 and J usage is TRBJ1-2, with a possible D match to TRBD1 (6 bases). Germline V lookup: CDR1 MGHRA, CDR2 YSYEKL. The CDR3 runs to 15 residues. The V end was cut by 2 bases, the J end by 7 bases, with 17 bases between. CDR3 DNA sequence: TGCGCCAGCAGCCAACCGTGGGAGGGGGATGGTGGCTACACCTTC. Translation: CASSQPWEGDGGYTF.

This sequence joins TRBV6-1 and TRBJ2-5; 8 nucleotides align to TRBD1. V lost 7 bases, J lost 1 base, and 5 bases stayed unmatched. CDR3 size: 14 residues. In germline, CDR1 is MNHNS, CDR2 SASEGT. The DNA for the CDR3 is TGTGCCAGCACCAGAGACAGGGGCCAAGAGACCCAGTACTTC. Its translation is CASTRDRGQETQYF.

This clone was found a few times. Here the CDR3 reads CASSPTSGGYNEQFF. The CDR3 bases are TGCGCCAGCAGCCCCACTAGCGGGGGGTACAATGAGCAGTTCTTC. This sequence joins TRBV5-1 and TRBJ2-1, with TRBD2 matching over 12 bases. J lost 4 bases, V lost 4 bases, and 3 bases had no gene match. Germline V gives CDR1 SGHRS, CDR2 YFSETQ. The CDR3 has 15 amino acids.

V and J are TRBV29-1 and TRBJ1-1, with TRBD1 matching over 7 bases. The CDR3 runs 13 residues. The trim removed 4 bases at V and 4 bases at J, leaving 6 bases unmatched. CDR1 SQVTM and CDR2 ANQGSEA come from the germline V gene. This CDR3 is CSVGGRQGTEAFF. DNA for the CDR3: TGCAGCGTTGGGGGCCGACAGGGCACTGAAGCTTTCTTT.

CDR3 sequence (DNA): TGTGCCAGCAGCCGCGACGCACACAGGGGGCTTGAAAAACTGTTTTTT. It specifies CASSRDAHRGLEKLFF. J is TRBJ1-4 and V is TRBV7-9; 9 bases line up with TRBD1. With V trimmed by 5 bases and J by 7 bases, 11 bases remained unmatched. The CDR3 runs to 16 residues. The germline CDR1 and CDR2 sequences are SEHNR and FQNEAQ (reference sequence).

The rearrangement uses TRBV10-2 and TRBJ1-4; possibly TRBD1 for D (5 bases). This CDR3 is built from 15 residues. Germline CDR1 and CDR2: WSHSY and SAAADI. V was shortened by 4 bases and J by 0 bases, with 9 bases between the two germline ends. The DNA for the CDR3 is TGCGCCAGCAGTGCGGGGGGTGCAACTAATGAAAAACTGTTTTTT. It translates to CASSAGGATNEKLFF.